This T cell receptor beta chain came from a study of CD8 T cells in ankylosing spondylitis. As regards this clonotype: Its antigen is undetermined.

Points from the study as a whole: Disease-linked clones proved CD8+ and comparatively uncommon in peripheral blood. A TCR beta motif of roughly eight highly homologous variants appeared characteristic of ankylosing spondylitis blood.

The junction had 6 bases not matched to a gene; V was cut back by 7 bases and J by 4 bases. CDR3 length: 15 residues. Per the germline V gene, CDR1 is KGHDR and CDR2 is SFDVKD. TCRdb called the 5' RACE reads again in MiXCR, with one record for every CDR3 protein. The sample records about 330,000 distinct CDR3 sequences, approximately 8% being singletons. Sample: blood, either unsorted or a sorted T cell fraction (not recorded which). The receptor comes from a male donor with ankylosing spondylitis. The chain couples TRBV24-1 to TRBJ2-1; TRBD2 aligns across 10 bases. CDR3 sequence reads: CATSPGTSDYNEQFF. The CDR3 region has the DNA TGTGCCACCAGCCCCGGGACTAGCGATTACAATGAGCAGTTCTTC.